Detailed here is one T cell receptor beta chain. This entry comes from a study of blood T cell repertoires in COVID-19. Study at large: PBMCs, B-cell-depleted T cells, or T cells provided the cDNA or gDNA that made up the material.

The table came from immunoSEQ multiplex PCR; TCRdb's copy has only in-frame clones and leaves some out. The sample includes under 250,000 clones, over 70% seen only once; the top ten take approximately 3.5%. Germline CDR1 SGHDN, CDR2 FVKESK. The CDR3 contains 12 residues. V shed 5 bases and J 7 bases; nucleotides not matched to a gene: 3. The TCR comes from a woman in her thirties who had been exposed to COVID-19. The rearrangement links TRBV14 to TRBJ1-1, with 8 bases fitting TRBD1. Sequenced input: PBMCs or T cells enriched from blood (not recorded which). The CDR3 nucleotides read TGTGCCAGCAGCACCGGGACAGGTGAAGCTTTCTTT. This translates into CASSTGTGEAFF.